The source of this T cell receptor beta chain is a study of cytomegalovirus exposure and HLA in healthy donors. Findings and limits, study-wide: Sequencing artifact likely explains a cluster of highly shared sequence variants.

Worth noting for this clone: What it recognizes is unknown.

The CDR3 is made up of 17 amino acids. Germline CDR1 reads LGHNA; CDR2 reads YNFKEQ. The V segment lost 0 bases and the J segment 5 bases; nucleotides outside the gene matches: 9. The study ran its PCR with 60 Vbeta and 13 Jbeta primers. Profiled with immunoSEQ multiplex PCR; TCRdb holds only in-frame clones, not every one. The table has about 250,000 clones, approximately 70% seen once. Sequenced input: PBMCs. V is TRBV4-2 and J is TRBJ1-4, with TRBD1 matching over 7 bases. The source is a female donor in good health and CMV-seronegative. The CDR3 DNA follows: TGTGCCAGCAGCCAAGATATCGCCACAGGGGCGAATGAAAAACTGTTTTTT. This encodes CASSQDIATGANEKLFF.